Shown below are 25 T cell receptor beta chains from a single sample sequenced in a study of identical twins. Via MiXCR, TCRdb re-called the 5' RACE reads, giving one row per CDR3 protein. The sample has 700,000 or so distinct CDR3 sequences, more than 6.5% seen once. The same sample was also studied in work on yellow fever vaccine responses in identical twins.

The sample comprised PBMCs. Receptor source: a woman aged 18-29 years in good health.

The rearrangement links TRBV20-1 to TRBJ2-7; maybe TRBD2 (5 bases). The CDR3 consists of 15 residues. Germline V gene sequence: CDR1 DFQATT, CDR2 SNEGSKA (reference sequence). V lost 0 bases and J lost 0, with 12 bases in between. This CDR3 is CSARDGAGFSYEQYF. The CDR3 coding sequence is TGCAGTGCTAGAGATGGTGCGGGTTTCTCCTACGAGCAGTACTTC.

The rearrangement uses TRBV10-3 and TRBJ2-7; 7 bases match TRBD1. This CDR3 is 13 amino acids long. CDR1 and CDR2 (germline): ENHRY, SYGVKD. Unmatched junction bases numbered 10, after V lost 11 bases and J lost 3 bases. CDR3: CAFGDSLRYEQYF. CDR3 DNA sequence: TGTGCCTTTGGGGACAGTCTTCGCTACGAGCAGTACTTC.

The sample holds many counts of this clonotype. The chain joins TRBV12-3 or TRBV12-4 to TRBJ2-5; D is possibly TRBD1 (6 bases). Trimming shortened V by 1 base and J by 2 bases, and 14 bases separated the two germline ends. The CDR3 is made up of 16 amino acids. The CDR3 loop is CASSLEPVQGQETQYF. CDR3 DNA sequence: TGTGCCAGCAGTTTAGAGCCAGTCCAGGGGCAAGAGACCCAGTACTTC.

The chain recombines TRBV20-1 with TRBJ2-5; D perhaps matches TRBD1 (6 bases). Trimming pared 6 bases from V and 4 bases from J, leaving 18 bases between. Germline V CDR1 and CDR2: DFQATT, SNEGSKA (reference sequence). The length of the CDR3 is 14 residues. The CDR3 reads CSACPRGQGETQYF. DNA for the CDR3: TGCAGTGCCTGCCCCAGGGGTCAGGGAGAGACCCAGTACTTC.

This clonotype occurred a few times. CDR3 residues: CASSQNRGLEPLHF. The CDR3 nucleotides are TGTGCCAGCAGTCAAAACAGGGGGCTGGAACCCCTCCACTTT. The chain links TRBV6-1 to TRBJ1-6; 9 bases are shared with TRBD1. With 5 bases clipped from V and 12 bases from J, the junction kept 8 bases outside the gene matches. Per the germline V gene, CDR1 is MNHNS and CDR2 is SASEGT. The CDR3 runs 14 residues.

The chain is built from TRBV5-3 and TRBJ2-4; TRBD2 matches 7 bases. TRBV5-3 is an ORF for which the function is uncertain. Germline trimming cut 3 bases from V and 2 bases from J; bases unmatched to any gene: 17. The CDR3 is 19 amino acids. CDR3 DNA: TGTGCCAGAAGCTCCACCGGGCCGTCGGGGGGATTAACCAAAAACATTCAGTACTTC. This encodes CARSSTGPSGGLTKNIQYF.

This clonotype has at least ten counts. The chain uses TRBV20-1 and TRBJ2-7; 8 nucleotides agree with TRBD2. CDR3 length equals 15 residues. CDR1 DFQATT and CDR2 SNEGSKA come from the germline V gene (reference sequence). V shed 0 bases and J 5 bases; nucleotides not matched to a gene: 9. The CDR3 DNA reads TGCAGTGCTAGAGATATTACTAGCGGCCTCAACGAGCAGTACTTC. The encoded protein is CSARDITSGLNEQYF.

The genes are TRBV28 and TRBJ2-1, with a possible D match to TRBD2 (7 bases). The CDR3 has 16 residues. Per germline, CDR1 MDHEN and CDR2 SYDVKM. V was shortened by 5 bases and J by 12 bases, with 26 bases between the two germline ends. The CDR3 nucleotides read TGTGCCAGCAGTCCCCCCGGGACAAGTCGCGGGGGAGGGCAGTTCTTC. It translates to CASSPPGTSRGGGQFF.

This clonotype was found a few times. The gene calls are TRBV12-3 or TRBV12-4 and TRBJ1-5; 7 nucleotides agree with TRBD1. The J segment lost 7 bases and the V segment lost 6 bases, leaving 12 bases of the junction unmatched. The CDR3 contains 15 residues. The CDR3 spells CASRPGQEGGQPQHF. The CDR3 region has the DNA TGTGCCAGCAGACCTGGACAGGAGGGTGGACAGCCCCAGCATTTT.

The chain is built from TRBV5-1 and TRBJ1-2; D is ambiguous. Per the germline V gene, CDR1 is SGHRS and CDR2 is YFSETQ. This CDR3 is built from 15 residues. Trimming took 0 bases from V and 4 from J, leaving 13 bases between them. The CDR3 DNA reads as TGCGCCAGCAGCTTGGCCGGGGAGGGAGGCTATGGCTACACCTTC. Its protein is CASSLAGEGGYGYTF.

This clonotype was counted a few times. The rearrangement uses TRBV6-5 and TRBJ2-3, with 7 bases fitting TRBD2. The length of the CDR3 is 15 residues. Trimming cost V 1 base and J 1 base; bases outside gene matches: 2. Germline assignment: CDR1 MNHEY and CDR2 SVGAGI. The CDR3 sequence is CASSYWGGGTDTQYF. CDR3 sequence (DNA): TGTGCCAGCAGTTACTGGGGGGGAGGCACAGATACGCAGTATTTT.

V gene TRBV28 combines with J gene TRBJ2-7; 9 nucleotides match TRBD1. This CDR3 comprises 14 residues. Germline V gives CDR1 MDHEN, CDR2 SYDVKM. J lost 4 bases, V lost 6 bases, and 7 bases had no gene match. The CDR3 spells CASSQRQGEYEQYF. The CDR3 coding sequence is TGTGCCAGCAGCCAGCGACAGGGGGAGTACGAGCAGTACTTC.

Points on this clonotype: One end of the junction varies from germline; a read error may be responsible. This chain uses TRBV7-7 with TRBJ2-1; 8 nucleotides line up with TRBD2. The CDR3 loop spans 14 amino acids. CDR1 and CDR2 from the germline V gene are SSHAT and FNYEAQ (reference sequence). Here the CDR3 DNA reads TGTGCTAGCAGCCTCGGGATCTCGGGGGGGGAGCAGTTCTTC. It yields the protein CASSLGISGGEQFF.

This chain joins TRBV29-1 and TRBJ2-7; unclear D gene. The germline CDR1 and CDR2 sequences are SQVTM and ANQGSEA. The CDR3 sequence is 11 residues long. Between the trimmed V and J ends, which lost 7 bases and 6 bases, there was a span of 13 bases. CDR3 sequence reads: CSALGVAEQYF. The CDR3 DNA follows: TGCAGCGCCTTGGGTGTCGCCGAGCAGTACTTC.

This clonotype has more than one count but fewer than ten. The chain employs TRBV27 and TRBJ1-4; 7 bases are shared with TRBD1. Germline V gene lookup returns CDR1 MNHEY and CDR2 SMNVEV (reference sequence). Losses at the gene ends were 9 bases for V and 7 bases for J; bases not matched to a gene: 11. CDR3 length equals 14 residues. The CDR3 nucleotides read TGTGCCAGGAGAACCGACAGGGACCGTGAAAAACTGTTTTTT. It specifies CARRTDRDREKLFF.

The chain carries TRBV11-3 and TRBJ1-5, with TRBD1 matching over 7 bases. The CDR3 loop spans 15 amino acids. V was pared by 4 bases and J by 6 bases, with 9 bases of the junction left unmatched. Germline V gene data show CDR1 as SGHNT and CDR2 as YENEEA. CDR3 sequence: CASSWGVQGCQPQHF. DNA of the CDR3: TGTGCCAGCAGCTGGGGGGTACAGGGGTGTCAGCCCCAGCATTTT.

This sequence joins TRBV7-2 and TRBJ2-7; D is ambiguous. V was cut by 4 bases and J by 6 bases, with 7 bases left in between. Germline assignment: CDR1 SGHTA and CDR2 FQGNSA. This CDR3 comprises 11 residues. Here the CDR3 reads CASSSTSEQYF. CDR3 bases: TGTGCCAGCAGCTCAACTTCCGAGCAGTACTTC.

This clonotype was counted a few times. V usage is TRBV27 and J usage is TRBJ1-4, with D perhaps matching TRBD1 (5 bases). This CDR3 comprises 15 residues. V was pared by 4 bases and J by 5 bases, with 14 bases between. CDR1 MNHEY and CDR2 SMNVEV come from the germline V gene (reference sequence). In nucleotides, the CDR3 is TGTGCCAGCAGTTCCCCTAGGGACCCCAATGAAAAACTGTTTTTT. Translated, it gives CASSSPRDPNEKLFF. Full variable domain (remainder filled in from reference TRBV27 and TRBJ1-4): EAQVTQNPRYLITVTGKKLTVTCSQNMNHEYMSWYRQDPGLGLRQIYYSMNVEVTDKGDVPEGYKVSRKEKRNFPLILESPSPNQTSLYFCASSSPRDPNEKLFFGSGTQLSVL.

The chain combines TRBV12-3 or TRBV12-4 with TRBJ1-1; weak D call: TRBD1 (6 bases). The CDR3 totals 15 residues. Between the trimmed V and J ends, which lost 6 bases and 0 bases, there was a span of 14 bases. The CDR3 region has the DNA TGTGCCAGCAGCCTACTCAGGGGATTGAACACTGAAGCTTTCTTT. It yields the protein CASSLLRGLNTEAFF.

This clonotype was detected only a few times. This chain uses TRBV6-1 with TRBJ2-7; TRBD1 or TRBD2 may be the D gene (5 bases each). This CDR3 is 16 amino acids long. Looked up from germline, CDR1 is MNHNS and CDR2 is SASEGT. The V end lost 2 bases, the J end lost 4 bases, and 18 bases lay between the germline ends. This chain's CDR3 is CASSERLGTVAYEQYF. CDR3 nucleotide sequence: TGTGCCAGCAGTGAACGCCTCGGGACGGTAGCTTACGAGCAGTACTTC.

The chain has TRBV19 and TRBJ1-1; no firm D call. Germline lookup yields CDR1 LNHDA and CDR2 SQIVND (reference sequence). The CDR3 loop spans 14 amino acids. The V gene lost 7 bases and the J gene lost 4 bases, with 16 bases spanning the gap. CDR3 nucleotides: TGTGCCAGTACCCGTCCTGGGCAGGTCACTGAAGCTTTCTTT. It yields the protein CASTRPGQVTEAFF.

This chain links TRBV11-2 with TRBJ2-7, with 10 nucleotides matching TRBD1. This CDR3 is 16 amino acids long. V was clipped by 0 bases and J by 3 bases; unmatched bases: 5. Germline assignment: CDR1 SGHAT and CDR2 FQNNGV. Here the CDR3 reads CASSLETGGVLYEQYF. Written as DNA, the CDR3 is TGTGCCAGCAGCTTAGAGACAGGGGGCGTACTCTACGAGCAGTACTTC.

The genes are TRBV27 and TRBJ2-7; D possibly uses TRBD1 or TRBD2 (5 bases each). Germline V gives CDR1 MNHEY, CDR2 SMNVEV (reference sequence). The CDR3 consists of 15 residues. V lost 5 bases and J 2 bases, leaving 16 bases between the germline ends. The CDR3: CASSLQPGTPYEQYF. CDR3 sequence (DNA): TGTGCCAGCAGTCTACAACCCGGGACCCCCTACGAGCAGTACTTC.

In its sample, this clonotype was seen a few times. The chain employs TRBV29-1 and TRBJ2-2; weak D call: TRBD2 (5 bases). The CDR3 length is 14 residues. Germline CDR1 SQVTM, CDR2 ANQGSEA. The ends were cut back, 5 bases at V and 5 bases at J, with 15 bases in the middle. In DNA form, the CDR3 reads TGCAGCGTTCTCCTGGGAGCGAGGACCGGGGAGCTGTTTTTT. Its translation: CSVLLGARTGELFF.

In its sample, this clonotype was seen a few times. The chain carries TRBV13 and TRBJ2-3, with a weak D call TRBD2 (5 bases). Germline CDR1 PRHDT, CDR2 FYEKMQ (reference sequence). The CDR3 is 14 residues long. V lost 1 base to trimming and J lost 8 bases, with 13 bases between them. As DNA, the CDR3 is TGTGCCAGCAGCTTAGACGGGGTGGAGGTTACGCAGTATTTT. Residues: CASSLDGVEVTQYF.